Reported below is one T cell receptor beta chain. Its specificity is not known. The junction had 8 bases not matched to a gene; V was cut back by 4 bases and J by 6 bases. The CDR3 has 15 residues. CDR1 is MDHEN, CDR2 SYDVKM, per germline. A single record per CDR3 protein comes from TCRdb applying MiXCR to the reads. In the table there are about half a million distinct CDR3 sequences, approximately 42% of which are singletons. The data derive from a study of T cell repertoires in cytomegalovirus infection. The clonotype comes from a human donor in good health (CMV status not recorded). Some clones in this sample may be carry-over from other donors' samples. The gene calls are TRBV28 and TRBJ1-5; 8 bases fit TRBD1. The source material was cultured PBMCs, sampled from culture after CMV antigen stimulation. In DNA, the CDR3 is TGTGCCAGCAGTTCCCCGAGGACAGGGCGTCAGCCCCAGCATTTT. This gives the protein CASSSPRTGRQPQHF.